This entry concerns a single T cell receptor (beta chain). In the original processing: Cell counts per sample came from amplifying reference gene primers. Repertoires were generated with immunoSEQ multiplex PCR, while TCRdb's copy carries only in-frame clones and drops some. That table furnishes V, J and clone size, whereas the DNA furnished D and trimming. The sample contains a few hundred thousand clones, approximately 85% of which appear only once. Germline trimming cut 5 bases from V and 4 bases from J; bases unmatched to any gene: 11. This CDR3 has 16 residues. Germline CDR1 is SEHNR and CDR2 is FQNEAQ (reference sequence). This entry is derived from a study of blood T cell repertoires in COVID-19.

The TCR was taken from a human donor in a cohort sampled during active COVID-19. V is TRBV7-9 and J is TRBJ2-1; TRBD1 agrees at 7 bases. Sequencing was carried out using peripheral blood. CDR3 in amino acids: CASSPGSGQTYNEQFF. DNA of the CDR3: TGTGCCAGCAGCCCCGGTTCGGGACAGACTTACAATGAGCAGTTCTTC.